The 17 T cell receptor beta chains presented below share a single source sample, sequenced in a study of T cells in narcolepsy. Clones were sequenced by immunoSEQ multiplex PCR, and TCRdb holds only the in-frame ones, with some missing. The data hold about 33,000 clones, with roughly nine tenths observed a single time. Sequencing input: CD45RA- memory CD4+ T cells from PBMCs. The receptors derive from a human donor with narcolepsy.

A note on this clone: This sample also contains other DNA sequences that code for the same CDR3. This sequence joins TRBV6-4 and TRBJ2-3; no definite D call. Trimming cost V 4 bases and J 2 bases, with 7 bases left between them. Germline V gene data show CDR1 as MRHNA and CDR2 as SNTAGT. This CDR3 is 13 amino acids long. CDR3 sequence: CASSVDFTDTQYF. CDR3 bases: TGTGCCAGCAGTGTAGACTTCACAGATACGCAGTATTTT.

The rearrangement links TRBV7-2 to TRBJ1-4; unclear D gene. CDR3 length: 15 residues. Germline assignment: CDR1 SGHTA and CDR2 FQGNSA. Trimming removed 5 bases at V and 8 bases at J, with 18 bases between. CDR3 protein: CASSQDGFVVEKLFF. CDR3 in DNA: TGTGCCAGCAGCCAAGACGGGTTCGTGGTAGAAAAACTGTTTTTT.

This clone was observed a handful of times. CDR3: CASTRGVVWGTDTQYF. The DNA of the CDR3 is TGTGCCAGCACCCGAGGCGTAGTGTGGGGGACAGATACGCAGTATTTT. This chain uses TRBV9 with TRBJ2-3; D may correspond to TRBD1 or TRBD2 (5 bases each). V was pared by 6 bases and J by 3 bases, with 20 bases between. The CDR3 loop spans 16 amino acids. The germline CDR1 and CDR2 sequences are SGDLS and YYNGEE.

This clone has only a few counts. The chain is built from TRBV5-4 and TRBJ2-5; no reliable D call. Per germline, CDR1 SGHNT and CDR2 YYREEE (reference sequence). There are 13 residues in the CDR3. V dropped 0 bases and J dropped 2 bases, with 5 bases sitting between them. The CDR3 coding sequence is TGTGCCAGCAGCTTGGCCATGCAAGAGACCCAGTACTTC. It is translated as CASSLAMQETQYF.

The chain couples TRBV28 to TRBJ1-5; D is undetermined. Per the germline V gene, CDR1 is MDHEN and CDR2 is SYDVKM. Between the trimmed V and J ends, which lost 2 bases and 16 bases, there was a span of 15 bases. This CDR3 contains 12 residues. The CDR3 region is CASSLGHFSNHF. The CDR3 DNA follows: TGTGCCAGCAGTTTAGGCCACTTTAGCAACCATTTT.

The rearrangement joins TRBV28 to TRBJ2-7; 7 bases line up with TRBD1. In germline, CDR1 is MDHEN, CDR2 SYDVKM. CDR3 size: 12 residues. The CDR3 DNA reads TGTGCTAGCCGGGACAGATTCTACGAGCAGTACTTC. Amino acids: CASRDRFYEQYF.

The DNA of the CDR3 is TGCGCCAGCAGCTTAGGATCGGGGAAGGAAGCTTTCTTT. Encoded protein: CASSLGSGKEAFF. This chain connects TRBV5-1 to TRBJ1-1, with D unresolved. The germline gives CDR1 SGHRS, CDR2 YFSETQ. CDR3 length: 13 residues. The ends were cut back, 2 bases at V and 8 bases at J, with 13 bases in the middle. The full variable domain, in which reference TRBV5-1 and TRBJ1-1 provide the parts outside the CDR3, is KAGVTQTPRYLIKTRGQQVTLSCSPISGHRSVSWYQQTPGQGLQFLFEYFSETQRNKGNFPGRFSGRQFSNSRSEMNVSTLELGDSALYLCASSLGSGKEAFFGQGTRLTVV.

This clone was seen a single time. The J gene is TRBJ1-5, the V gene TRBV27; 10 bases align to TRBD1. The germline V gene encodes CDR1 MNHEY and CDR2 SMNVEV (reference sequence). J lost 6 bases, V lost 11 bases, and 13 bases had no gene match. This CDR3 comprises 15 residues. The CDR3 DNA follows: TGTGCCGCCCGAGCGGGACAGGGGAGCGGTCAGCCCCAGCATTTT. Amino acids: CAARAGQGSGQPQHF.

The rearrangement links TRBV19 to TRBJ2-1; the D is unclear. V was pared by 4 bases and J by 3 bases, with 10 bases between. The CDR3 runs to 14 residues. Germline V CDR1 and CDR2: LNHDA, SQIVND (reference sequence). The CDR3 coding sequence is TGTGCCAGTAGTAGGGCAGTCCACTACAATGAGCAGTTCTTC. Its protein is CASSRAVHYNEQFF.

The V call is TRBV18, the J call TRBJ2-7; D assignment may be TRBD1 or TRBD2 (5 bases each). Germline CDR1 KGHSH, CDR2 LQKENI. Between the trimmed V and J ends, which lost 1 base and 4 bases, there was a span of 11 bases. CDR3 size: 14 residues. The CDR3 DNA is TGTGCCAGCTCACCACGGGCAGGGAGTTACGAGCAGTACTTC. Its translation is CASSPRAGSYEQYF. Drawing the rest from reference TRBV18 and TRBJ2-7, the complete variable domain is NAGVMQNPRHLVRRRGQEARLRCSPMKGHSHVYWYRQLPEEGLKFMVYLQKENIIDESGMPKERFSAEFPKEGPSILRIQQVVRGDSAAYFCASSPRAGSYEQYFGPGTRLTVT.

CDR3 protein: CASSSTPTGKIYEQYF. CDR3 DNA sequence: TGTGCCAGCAGCTCCACACCAACAGGGAAAATCTACGAGCAGTACTTC. The chain joins TRBV5-6 to TRBJ2-7; D might be TRBD1 (6 bases). V lost 3 bases to trimming and J lost 3 bases, with 19 bases between them. This CDR3 comprises 16 residues. CDR1 SGHDT and CDR2 YYEEEE come from the germline V gene.

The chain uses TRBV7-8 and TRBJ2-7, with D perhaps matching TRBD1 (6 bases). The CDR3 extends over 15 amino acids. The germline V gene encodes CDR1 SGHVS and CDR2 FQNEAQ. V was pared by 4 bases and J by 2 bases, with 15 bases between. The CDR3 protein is CASSSTTGRPYEQYF. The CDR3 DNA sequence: TGTGCCAGCAGCTCGACCACAGGGAGACCCTACGAGCAGTACTTC.

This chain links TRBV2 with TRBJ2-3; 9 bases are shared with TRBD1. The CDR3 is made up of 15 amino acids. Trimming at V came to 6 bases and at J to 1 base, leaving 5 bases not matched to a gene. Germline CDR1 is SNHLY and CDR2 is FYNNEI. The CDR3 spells CASSQDRGGTDTQYF. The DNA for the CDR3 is TGTGCCAGCAGCCAGGACAGGGGCGGCACAGATACGCAGTATTTT.

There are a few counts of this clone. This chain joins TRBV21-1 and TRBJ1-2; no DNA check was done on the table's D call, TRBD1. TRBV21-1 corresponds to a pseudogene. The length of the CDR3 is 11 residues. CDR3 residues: CASSNHSSKFF. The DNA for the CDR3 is TGTGCCAGCAGCAATCACAGTTCCAAATTCTTC.

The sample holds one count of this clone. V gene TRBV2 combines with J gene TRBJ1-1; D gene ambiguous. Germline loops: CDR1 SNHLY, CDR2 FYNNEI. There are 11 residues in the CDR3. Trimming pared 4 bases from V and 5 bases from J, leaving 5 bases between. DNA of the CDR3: TGTGCCAGCAGTGCGCGGACTGAAGCTTTCTTT. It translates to CASSARTEAFF.

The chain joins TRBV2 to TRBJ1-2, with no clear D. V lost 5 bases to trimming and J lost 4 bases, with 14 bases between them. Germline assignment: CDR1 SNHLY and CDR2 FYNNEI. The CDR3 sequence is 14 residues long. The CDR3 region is CASSKDPGAYGYTF. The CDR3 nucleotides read TGTGCCAGCAGTAAGGACCCGGGTGCCTATGGCTACACCTTC.

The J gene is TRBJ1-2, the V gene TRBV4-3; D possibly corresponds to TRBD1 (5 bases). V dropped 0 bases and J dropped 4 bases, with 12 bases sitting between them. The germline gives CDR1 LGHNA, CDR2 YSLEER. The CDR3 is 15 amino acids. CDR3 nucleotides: TGCGCCAGCAGCCAAGACCGTGCAGGGATCTATGGCTACACCTTC. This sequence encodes CASSQDRAGIYGYTF.